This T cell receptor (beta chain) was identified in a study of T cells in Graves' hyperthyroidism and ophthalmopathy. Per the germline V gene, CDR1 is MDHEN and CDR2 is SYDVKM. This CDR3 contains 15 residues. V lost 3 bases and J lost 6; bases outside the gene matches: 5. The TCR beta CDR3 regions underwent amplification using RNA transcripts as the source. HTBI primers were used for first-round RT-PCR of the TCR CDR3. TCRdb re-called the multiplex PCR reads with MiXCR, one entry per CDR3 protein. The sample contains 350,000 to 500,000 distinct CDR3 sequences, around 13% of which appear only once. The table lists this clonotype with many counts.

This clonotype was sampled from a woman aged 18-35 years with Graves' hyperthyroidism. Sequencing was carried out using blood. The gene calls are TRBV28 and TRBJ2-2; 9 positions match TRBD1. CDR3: CASSLGQGSAGELFF. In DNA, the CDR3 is TGTGCCAGCAGTTTGGGACAGGGTAGCGCCGGGGAGCTGTTTTTT.